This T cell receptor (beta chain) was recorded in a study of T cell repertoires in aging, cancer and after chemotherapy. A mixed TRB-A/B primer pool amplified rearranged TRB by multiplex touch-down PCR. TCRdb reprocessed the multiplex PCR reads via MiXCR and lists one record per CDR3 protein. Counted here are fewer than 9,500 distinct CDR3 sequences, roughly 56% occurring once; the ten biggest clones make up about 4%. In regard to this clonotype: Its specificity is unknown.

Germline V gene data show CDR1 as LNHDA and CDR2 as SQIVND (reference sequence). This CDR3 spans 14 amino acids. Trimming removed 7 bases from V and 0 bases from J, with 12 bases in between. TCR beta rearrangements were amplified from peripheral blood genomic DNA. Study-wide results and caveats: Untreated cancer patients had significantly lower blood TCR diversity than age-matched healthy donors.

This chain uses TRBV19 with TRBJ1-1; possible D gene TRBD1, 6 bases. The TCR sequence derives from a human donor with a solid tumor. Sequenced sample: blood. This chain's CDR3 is CASNPTGMNTEAFF. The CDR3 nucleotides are TGTGCCAGTAACCCGACAGGCATGAACACTGAAGCTTTCTTT.